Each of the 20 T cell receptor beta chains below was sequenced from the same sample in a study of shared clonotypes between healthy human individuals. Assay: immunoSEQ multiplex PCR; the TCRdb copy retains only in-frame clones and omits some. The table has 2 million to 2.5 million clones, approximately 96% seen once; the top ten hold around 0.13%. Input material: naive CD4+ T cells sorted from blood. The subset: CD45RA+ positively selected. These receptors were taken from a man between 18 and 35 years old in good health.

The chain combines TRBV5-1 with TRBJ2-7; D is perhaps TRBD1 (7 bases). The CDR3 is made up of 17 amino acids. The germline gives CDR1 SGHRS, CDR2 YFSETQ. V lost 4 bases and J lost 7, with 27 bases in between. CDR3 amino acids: CASSEGAGGTKQGEQYF. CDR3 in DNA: TGCGCCAGCAGCGAGGGGGCGGGCGGGACCAAACAGGGAGAGCAGTACTTC.

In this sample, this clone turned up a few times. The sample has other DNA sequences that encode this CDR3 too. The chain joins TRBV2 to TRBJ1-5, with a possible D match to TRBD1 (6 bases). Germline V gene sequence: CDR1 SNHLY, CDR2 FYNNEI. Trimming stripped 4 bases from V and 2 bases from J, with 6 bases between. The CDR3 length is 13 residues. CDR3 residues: CASSGQGNQPQHF. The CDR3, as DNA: TGTGCCAGCAGTGGACAGGGCAATCAGCCCCAGCATTTT.

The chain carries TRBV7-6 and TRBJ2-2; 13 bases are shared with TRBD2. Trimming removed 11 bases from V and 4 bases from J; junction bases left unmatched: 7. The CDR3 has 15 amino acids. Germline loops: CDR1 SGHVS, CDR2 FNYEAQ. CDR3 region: CAWTTSGRPTGELFF. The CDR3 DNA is TGTGCCTGGACGACTAGCGGGAGGCCCACCGGGGAGCTGTTTTTT.

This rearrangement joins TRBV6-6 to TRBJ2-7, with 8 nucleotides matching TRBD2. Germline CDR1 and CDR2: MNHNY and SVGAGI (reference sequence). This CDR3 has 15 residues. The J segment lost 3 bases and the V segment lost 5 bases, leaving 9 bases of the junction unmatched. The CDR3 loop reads CASSHTGTSFYEQYF. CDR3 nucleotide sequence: TGTGCCAGCAGTCACACCGGGACTAGTTTCTACGAGCAGTACTTC.

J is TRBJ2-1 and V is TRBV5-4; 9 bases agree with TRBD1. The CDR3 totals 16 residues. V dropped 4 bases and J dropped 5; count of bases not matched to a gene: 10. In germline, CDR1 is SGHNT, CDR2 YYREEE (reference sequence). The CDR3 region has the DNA TGTGCCAGCAGCCCCGGGACAGGGTTGGGCAACAATGAGCAGTTCTTC. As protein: CASSPGTGLGNNEQFF.

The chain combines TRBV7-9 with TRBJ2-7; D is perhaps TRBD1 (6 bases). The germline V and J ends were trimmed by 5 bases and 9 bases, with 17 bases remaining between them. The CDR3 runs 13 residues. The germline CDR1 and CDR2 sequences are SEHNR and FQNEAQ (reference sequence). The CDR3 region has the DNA TGTGCCAGCAGCACTACAGGGTTTATCGGGCAGTACTTC. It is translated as CASSTTGFIGQYF.

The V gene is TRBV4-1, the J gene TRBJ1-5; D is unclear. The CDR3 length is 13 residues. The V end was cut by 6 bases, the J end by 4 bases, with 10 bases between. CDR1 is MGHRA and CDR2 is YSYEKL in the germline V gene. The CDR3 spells CASSRTLNQPQHF. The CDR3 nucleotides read TGCGCCAGCAGTCGAACTTTGAATCAGCCCCAGCATTTT.

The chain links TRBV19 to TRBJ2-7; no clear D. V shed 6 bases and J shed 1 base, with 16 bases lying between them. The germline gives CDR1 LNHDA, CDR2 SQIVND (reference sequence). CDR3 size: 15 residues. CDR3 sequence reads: CASRNLTYGSYEQYF. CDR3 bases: TGTGCCAGTAGGAACCTCACGTATGGGTCCTACGAGCAGTACTTC.

Here the CDR3 reads CASGRGQNYGYTF. The CDR3 DNA reads as TGTGCCAGTGGGAGGGGGCAGAACTATGGCTACACCTTC. V is TRBV6-6 and J is TRBJ1-2; 7 positions agree with TRBD1. Looked up from germline, CDR1 is MNHNY and CDR2 is SVGAGI (reference sequence). This CDR3 comprises 13 residues. Germline trimming cut 9 bases from V and 2 bases from J; bases unmatched to any gene: 6.

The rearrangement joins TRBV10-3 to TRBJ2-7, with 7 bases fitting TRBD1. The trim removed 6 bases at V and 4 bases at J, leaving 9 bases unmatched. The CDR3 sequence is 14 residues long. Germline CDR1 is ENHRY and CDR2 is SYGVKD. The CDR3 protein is CAIRGTVEQYEQYF. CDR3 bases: TGTGCCATCAGGGGGACAGTGGAACAATACGAGCAGTACTTC.

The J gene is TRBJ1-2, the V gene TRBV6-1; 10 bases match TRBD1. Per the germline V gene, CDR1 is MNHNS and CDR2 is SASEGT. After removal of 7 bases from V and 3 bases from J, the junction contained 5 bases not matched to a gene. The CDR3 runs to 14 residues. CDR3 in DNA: TGTGCCAGCACCAGACAGGGGGCGGACTATGGCTACACCTTC. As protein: CASTRQGADYGYTF.

CDR3 loop: CAWSKGVGEQYF. In DNA form, the CDR3 reads TGTGCCTGGAGTAAGGGAGTCGGCGAGCAGTACTTC. The rearrangement uses TRBV30 and TRBJ2-7; D perhaps matches TRBD2 (5 bases). Germline V gene sequence: CDR1 GTSNPN, CDR2 SVGIG (reference sequence). This CDR3 region has 12 residues. V lost 2 bases to trimming and J lost 6 bases, with 11 bases between them.

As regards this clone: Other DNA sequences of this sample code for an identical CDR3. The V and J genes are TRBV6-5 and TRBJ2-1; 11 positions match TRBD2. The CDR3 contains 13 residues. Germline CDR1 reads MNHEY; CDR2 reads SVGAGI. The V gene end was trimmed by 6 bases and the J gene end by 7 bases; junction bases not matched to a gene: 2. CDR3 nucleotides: TGTGCCAGCAGCCGACTAGCGGGAAATGAGCAGTTCTTC. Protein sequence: CASSRLAGNEQFF.

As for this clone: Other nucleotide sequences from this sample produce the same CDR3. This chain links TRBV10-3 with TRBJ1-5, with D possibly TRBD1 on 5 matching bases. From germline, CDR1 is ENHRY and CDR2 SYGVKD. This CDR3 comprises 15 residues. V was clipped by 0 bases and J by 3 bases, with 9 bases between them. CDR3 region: CAISESGGANQPQHF. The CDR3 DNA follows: TGTGCCATCAGTGAGTCGGGGGGAGCCAATCAGCCCCAGCATTTT.

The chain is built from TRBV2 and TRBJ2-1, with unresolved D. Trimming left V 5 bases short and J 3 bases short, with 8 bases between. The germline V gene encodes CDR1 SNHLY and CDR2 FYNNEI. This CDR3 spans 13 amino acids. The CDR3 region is CASSTDIYNEQFF. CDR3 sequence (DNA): TGTGCCAGCAGTACGGATATCTACAATGAGCAGTTCTTC.

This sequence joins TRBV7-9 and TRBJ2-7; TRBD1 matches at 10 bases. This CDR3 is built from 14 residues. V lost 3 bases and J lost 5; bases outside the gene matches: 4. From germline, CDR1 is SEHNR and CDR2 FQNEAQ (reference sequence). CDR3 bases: TGTGCCAGCAGCTTGACAGGGGGCATCGACGAGCAGTACTTC. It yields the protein CASSLTGGIDEQYF.

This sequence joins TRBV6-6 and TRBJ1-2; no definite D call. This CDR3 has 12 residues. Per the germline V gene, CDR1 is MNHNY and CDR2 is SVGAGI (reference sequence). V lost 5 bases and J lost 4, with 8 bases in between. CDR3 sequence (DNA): TGTGCCAGCAGTCCTCTCTCCTATGGCTACACCTTC. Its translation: CASSPLSYGYTF.

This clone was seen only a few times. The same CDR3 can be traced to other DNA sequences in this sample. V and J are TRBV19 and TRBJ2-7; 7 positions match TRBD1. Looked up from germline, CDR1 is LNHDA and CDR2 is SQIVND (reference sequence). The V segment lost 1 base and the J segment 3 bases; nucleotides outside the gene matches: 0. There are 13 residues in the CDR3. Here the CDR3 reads CASSIGTGYEQYF. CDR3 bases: TGTGCCAGTAGTATAGGGACAGGCTACGAGCAGTACTTC.

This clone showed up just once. CDR3 coding DNA: TGTGCCAGCAGCCTAGGCCGGGACCTGGGGAACACCGGGGAGCTGTTTTTT. This sequence encodes CASSLGRDLGNTGELFF. The genes are TRBV7-9 and TRBJ2-2; D may match TRBD1 or TRBD2 (5 bases each). Germline lookup yields CDR1 SEHNR and CDR2 FQNEAQ (reference sequence). Trimming removed 5 bases at V and 1 base at J, with 17 bases between. CDR3 length: 17 amino acids.

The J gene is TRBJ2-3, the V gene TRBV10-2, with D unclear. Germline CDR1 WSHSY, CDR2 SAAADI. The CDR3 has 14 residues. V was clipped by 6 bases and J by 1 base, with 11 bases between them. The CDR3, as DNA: TGCGCCAGCAGCAGCCAAACCCGCACAGATACGCAGTATTTT. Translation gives CASSSQTRTDTQYF.